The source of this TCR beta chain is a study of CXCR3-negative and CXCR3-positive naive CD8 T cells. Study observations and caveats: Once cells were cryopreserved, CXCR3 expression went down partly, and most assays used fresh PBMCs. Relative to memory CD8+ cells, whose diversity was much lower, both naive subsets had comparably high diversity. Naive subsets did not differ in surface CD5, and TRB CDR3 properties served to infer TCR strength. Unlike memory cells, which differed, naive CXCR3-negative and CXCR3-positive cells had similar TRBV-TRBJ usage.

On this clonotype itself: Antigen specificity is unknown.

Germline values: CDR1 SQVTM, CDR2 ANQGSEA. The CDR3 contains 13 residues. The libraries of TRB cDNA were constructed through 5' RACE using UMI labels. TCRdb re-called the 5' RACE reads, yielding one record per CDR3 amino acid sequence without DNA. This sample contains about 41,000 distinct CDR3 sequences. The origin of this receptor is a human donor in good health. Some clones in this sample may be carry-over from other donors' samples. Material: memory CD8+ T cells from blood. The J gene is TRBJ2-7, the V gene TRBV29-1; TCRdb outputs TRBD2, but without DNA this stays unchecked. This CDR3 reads CSVDGGRFNEQYF.